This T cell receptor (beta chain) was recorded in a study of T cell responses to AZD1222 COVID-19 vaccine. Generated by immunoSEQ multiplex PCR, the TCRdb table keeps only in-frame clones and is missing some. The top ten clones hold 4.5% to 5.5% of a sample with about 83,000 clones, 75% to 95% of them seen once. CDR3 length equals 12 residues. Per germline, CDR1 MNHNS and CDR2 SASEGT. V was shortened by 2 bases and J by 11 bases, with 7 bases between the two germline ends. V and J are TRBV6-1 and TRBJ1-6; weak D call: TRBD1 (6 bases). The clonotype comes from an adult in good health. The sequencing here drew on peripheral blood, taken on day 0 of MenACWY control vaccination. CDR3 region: CASSEYRAPLHF. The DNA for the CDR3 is TGTGCCAGCAGTGAATACAGGGCACCCCTCCACTTT.